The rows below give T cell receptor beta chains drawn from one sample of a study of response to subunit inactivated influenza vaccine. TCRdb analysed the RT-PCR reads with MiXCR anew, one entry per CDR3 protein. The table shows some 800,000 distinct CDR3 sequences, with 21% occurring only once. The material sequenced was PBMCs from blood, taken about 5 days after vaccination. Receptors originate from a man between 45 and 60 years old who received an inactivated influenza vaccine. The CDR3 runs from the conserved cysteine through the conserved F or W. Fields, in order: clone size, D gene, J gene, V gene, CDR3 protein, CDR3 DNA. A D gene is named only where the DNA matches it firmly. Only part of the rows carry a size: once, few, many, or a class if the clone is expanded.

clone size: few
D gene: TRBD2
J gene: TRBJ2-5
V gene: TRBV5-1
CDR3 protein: CASSLWGGLAGYQETQYF
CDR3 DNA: TGCGCCAGCAGCTTGTGGGGCGGTCTAGCGGGATACCAAGAGACCCAGTACTTC

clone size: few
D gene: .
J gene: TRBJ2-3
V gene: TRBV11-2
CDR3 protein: CASSLDPRFAGTTDTQYF
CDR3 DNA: TGTGCCAGCAGCTTAGATCCCAGGTTTGCGGGGACCACAGATACGCAGTATTTT

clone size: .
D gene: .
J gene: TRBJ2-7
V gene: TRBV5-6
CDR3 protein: CASSTPHGGLEQYF
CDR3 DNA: TGTGCCAGCAGCACACCTCATGGGGGGCTGGAGCAGTACTTC

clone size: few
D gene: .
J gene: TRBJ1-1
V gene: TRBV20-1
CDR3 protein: CSAKRGGAEAFF
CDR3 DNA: TGCAGTGCTAAGAGGGGAGGAGCTGAAGCTTTCTTT

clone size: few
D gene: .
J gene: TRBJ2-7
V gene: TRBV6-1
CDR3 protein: CASYNREGAYEQYF
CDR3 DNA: TGTGCCAGCTATAACAGGGAAGGGGCCTACGAGCAGTACTTC

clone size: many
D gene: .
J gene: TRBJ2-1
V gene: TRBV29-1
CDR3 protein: CSVEGGEQFF
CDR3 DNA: TGCAGCGTTGAGGGCGGTGAGCAGTTCTTC

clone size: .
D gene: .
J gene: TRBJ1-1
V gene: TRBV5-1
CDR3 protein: CASTQDGMNTEAFF
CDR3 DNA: TGCGCCAGCACCCAGGACGGGATGAACACTGAAGCTTTCTTT

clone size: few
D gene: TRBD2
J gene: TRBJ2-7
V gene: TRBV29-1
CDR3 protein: CSVVGGSREQYF
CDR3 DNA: TGCAGCGTTGTGGGGGGGTCTCGCGAGCAGTACTTC

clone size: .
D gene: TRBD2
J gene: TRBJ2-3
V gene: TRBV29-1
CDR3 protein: CSYNGLAGFTDTQYF
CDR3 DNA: TGCAGCTACAACGGACTAGCGGGATTCACAGATACGCAGTATTTT

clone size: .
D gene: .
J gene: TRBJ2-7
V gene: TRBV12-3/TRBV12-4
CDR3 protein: CASSSAVGAFFEQYF
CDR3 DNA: TGTGCCAGCAGCTCGGCAGTGGGGGCCTTCTTCGAGCAGTACTTC

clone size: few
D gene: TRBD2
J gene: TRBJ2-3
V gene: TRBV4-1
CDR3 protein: CASSPRGSAGAFDTQYF
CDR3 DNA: TGCGCCAGCAGCCCCCGTGGGTCGGCGGGAGCTTTCGATACGCAGTATTTT

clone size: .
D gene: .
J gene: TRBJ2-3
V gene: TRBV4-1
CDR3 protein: CASSQAWVGTDTQYF
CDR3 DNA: TGCGCCAGCAGCCAAGCGTGGGTCGGCACAGATACGCAGTATTTT

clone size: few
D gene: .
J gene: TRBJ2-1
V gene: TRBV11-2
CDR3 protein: CASSSMEVRSYNEQFF
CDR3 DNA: TGTGCCAGCAGCTCTATGGAGGTCCGGTCCTACAATGAGCAGTTCTTC

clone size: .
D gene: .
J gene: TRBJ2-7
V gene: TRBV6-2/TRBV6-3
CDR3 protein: CASSHQGRGVSYEQYF
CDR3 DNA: TGTGCCAGCAGTCACCAGGGCAGGGGGGTCTCCTACGAGCAGTACTTC

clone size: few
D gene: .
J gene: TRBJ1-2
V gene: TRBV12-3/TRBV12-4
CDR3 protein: CASSYRAAGDGYTF
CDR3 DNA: TGTGCCAGCAGTTACAGGGCGGCGGGGGATGGCTACACCTTC

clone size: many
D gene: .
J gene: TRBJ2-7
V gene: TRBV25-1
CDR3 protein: CATRTGASYEQYF
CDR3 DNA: TGTGCCACTCGCACTGGTGCATCCTACGAGCAGTACTTC

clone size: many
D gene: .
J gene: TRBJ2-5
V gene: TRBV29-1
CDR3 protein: CSVVFVDYPETQYF
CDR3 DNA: TGCAGCGTTGTTTTTGTAGACTATCCAGAGACCCAGTACTTC

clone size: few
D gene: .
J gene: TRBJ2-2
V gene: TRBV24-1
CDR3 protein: CATRGPETTGELFF
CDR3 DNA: TGTGCCACTCGGGGCCCTGAAACCACCGGGGAGCTGTTTTTT

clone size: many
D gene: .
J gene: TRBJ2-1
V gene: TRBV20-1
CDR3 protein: CSASSRLYNEQFF
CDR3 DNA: TGCAGTGCCTCGAGTAGGCTTTACAATGAGCAGTTCTTC

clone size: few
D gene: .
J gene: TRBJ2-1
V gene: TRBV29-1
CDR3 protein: CSVEGRLSSYNEQFF
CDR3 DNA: TGCAGCGTTGAGGGACGGCTGAGCTCCTACAATGAGCAGTTCTTC

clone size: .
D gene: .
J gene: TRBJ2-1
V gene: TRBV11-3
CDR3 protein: CASSLQAVSYNEQFF
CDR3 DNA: TGTGCCAGCAGCTTACAAGCGGTCTCCTACAATGAGCAGTTCTTC

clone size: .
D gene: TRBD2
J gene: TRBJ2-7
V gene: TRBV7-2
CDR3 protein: CASSFLAGESYEQYF
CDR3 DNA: TGTGCCAGCAGCTTTTTAGCGGGAGAGTCCTACGAGCAGTACTTC

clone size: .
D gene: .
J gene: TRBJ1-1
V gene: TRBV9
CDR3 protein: CASSVKPGTNTEAFF
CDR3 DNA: TGTGCCAGCAGCGTAAAGCCAGGCACGAACACTGAAGCTTTCTTT

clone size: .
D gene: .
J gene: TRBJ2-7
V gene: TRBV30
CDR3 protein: CAWSRSGALNEQYF
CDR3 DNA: TGTGCCTGGAGTCGCTCGGGGGCACTGAACGAGCAGTACTTC

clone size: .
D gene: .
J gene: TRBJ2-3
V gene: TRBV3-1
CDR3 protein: CASSQDLPSDTQYF
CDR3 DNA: TGTGCCAGCAGCCAAGATCTCCCGTCAGATACGCAGTATTTT

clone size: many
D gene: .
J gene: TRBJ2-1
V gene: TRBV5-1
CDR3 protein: CASSLQASSYNEQFF
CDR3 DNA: TGTGCCAGCAGCTTACAGGCGAGCTCCTACAATGAGCAGTTCTTC

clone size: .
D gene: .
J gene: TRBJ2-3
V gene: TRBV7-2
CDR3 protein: CASSLVSASVTDTQYF
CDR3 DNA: TGTGCCAGCAGCTTAGTTAGTGCCAGCGTCACAGATACGCAGTATTTT

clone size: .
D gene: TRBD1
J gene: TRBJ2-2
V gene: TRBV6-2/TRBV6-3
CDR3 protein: CASRPGQGRTGELFF
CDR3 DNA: TGTGCCAGCAGACCAGGACAGGGGAGGACCGGGGAGCTGTTTTTT

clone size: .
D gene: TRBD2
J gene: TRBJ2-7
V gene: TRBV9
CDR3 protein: CASSPPLGGYEQYF
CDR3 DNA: TGTGCCAGCAGCCCCCCCCTGGGGGGGTACGAGCAGTACTTC

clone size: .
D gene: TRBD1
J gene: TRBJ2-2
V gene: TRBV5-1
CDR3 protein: CASSWDRAAGELFF
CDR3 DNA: TGCGCCAGCAGCTGGGACAGGGCGGCCGGGGAGCTGTTTTTT

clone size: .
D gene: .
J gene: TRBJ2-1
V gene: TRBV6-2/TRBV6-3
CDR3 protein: CASTSRDEQFF
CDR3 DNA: TGTGCCAGCACGTCGAGGGATGAGCAGTTCTTC

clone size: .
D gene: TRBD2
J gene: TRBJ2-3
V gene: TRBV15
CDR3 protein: CATSRVLAGGARDTQYF
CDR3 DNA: TGTGCCACCAGCAGAGTACTAGCGGGGGGGGCTCGCGATACGCAGTATTTT

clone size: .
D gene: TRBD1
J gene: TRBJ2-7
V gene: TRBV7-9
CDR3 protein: CASDRTGEYEQYF
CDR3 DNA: TGTGCCAGCGACCGGACAGGGGAGTACGAGCAGTACTTC

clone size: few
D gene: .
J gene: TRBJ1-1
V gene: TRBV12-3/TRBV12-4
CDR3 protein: CASSFQGSGNTEAFF
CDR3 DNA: TGTGCCAGCAGTTTCCAGGGAAGCGGGAACACTGAAGCTTTCTTT

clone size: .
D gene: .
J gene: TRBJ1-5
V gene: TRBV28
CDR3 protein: CASSPTDLSGNQPQHF
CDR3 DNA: TGTGCCAGCAGTCCTACCGATTTGAGCGGCAATCAGCCCCAGCATTTT

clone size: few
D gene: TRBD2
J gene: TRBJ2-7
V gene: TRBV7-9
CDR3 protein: CASSLSGTPYEQYF
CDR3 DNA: TGTGCCAGCAGCCTAAGCGGGACCCCCTACGAGCAGTACTTC

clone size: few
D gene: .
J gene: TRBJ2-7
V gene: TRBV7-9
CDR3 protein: CASSLRQDNSYEQYF
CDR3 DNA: TGTGCCAGCAGCTTACGACAGGACAATTCCTACGAGCAGTACTTC

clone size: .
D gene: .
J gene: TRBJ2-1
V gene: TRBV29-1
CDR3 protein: CSVDLTYNEQFF
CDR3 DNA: TGCAGCGTCGACTTAACCTACAATGAGCAGTTCTTC

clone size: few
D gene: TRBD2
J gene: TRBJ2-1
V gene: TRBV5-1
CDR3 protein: CASSLDSLAGYNEQFF
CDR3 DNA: TGCGCCAGCAGCTTGGATTCTCTAGCGGGATACAATGAGCAGTTCTTC

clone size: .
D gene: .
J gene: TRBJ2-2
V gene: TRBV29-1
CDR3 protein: CSVVTLKGTGELFF
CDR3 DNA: TGCAGCGTCGTCACACTGAAGGGCACCGGGGAGCTGTTTTTT

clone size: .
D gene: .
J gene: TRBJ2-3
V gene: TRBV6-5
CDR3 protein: CASRYNGPDTQYF
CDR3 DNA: TGTGCCAGCAGGTACAATGGACCGGATACGCAGTATTTT

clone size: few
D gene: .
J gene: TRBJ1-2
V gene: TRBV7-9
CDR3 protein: CASSLDRLPSLGYTF
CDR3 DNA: TGTGCCAGCAGCTTAGATCGTCTCCCTTCCTTGGGCTACACCTTC

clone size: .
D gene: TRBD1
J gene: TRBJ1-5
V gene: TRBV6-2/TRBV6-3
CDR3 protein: CASSLQGAGVNQPQHF
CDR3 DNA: TGTGCCAGCAGCCTACAGGGGGCCGGAGTCAATCAGCCCCAGCATTTT

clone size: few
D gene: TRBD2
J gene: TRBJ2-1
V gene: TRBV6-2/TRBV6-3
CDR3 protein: CASTQGGLGKVNEQFF
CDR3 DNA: TGTGCCAGCACCCAAGGGGGACTAGGGAAGGTAAATGAGCAGTTCTTC

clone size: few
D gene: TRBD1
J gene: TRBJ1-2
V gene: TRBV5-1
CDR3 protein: CASTLGQGYGYTF
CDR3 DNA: TGCGCCAGCACCCTAGGACAGGGCTATGGCTACACCTTC

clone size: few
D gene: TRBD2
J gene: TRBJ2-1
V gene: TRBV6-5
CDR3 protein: CASSYGTSGGANNEQFF
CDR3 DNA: TGTGCCAGCAGTTACGGTACTAGCGGGGGGGCAAACAATGAGCAGTTCTTC